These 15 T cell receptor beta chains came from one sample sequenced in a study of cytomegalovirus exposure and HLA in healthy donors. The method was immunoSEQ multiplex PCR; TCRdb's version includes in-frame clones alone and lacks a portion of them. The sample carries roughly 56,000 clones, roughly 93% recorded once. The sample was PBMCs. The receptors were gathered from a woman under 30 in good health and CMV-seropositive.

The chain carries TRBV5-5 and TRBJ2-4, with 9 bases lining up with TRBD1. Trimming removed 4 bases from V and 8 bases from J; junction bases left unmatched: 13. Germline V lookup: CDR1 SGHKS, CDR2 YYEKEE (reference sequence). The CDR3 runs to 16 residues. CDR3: CASSLWTGEGFDIQYF. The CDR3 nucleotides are TGTGCCAGCAGCCTATGGACAGGGGAGGGGTTTGACATTCAGTACTTC.

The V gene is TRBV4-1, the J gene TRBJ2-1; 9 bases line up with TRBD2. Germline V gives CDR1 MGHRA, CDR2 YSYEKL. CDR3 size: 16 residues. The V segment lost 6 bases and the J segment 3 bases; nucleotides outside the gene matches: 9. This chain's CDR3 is CASRASGVTRYNEQFF. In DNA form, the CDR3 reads TGCGCCAGCAGGGCTAGCGGGGTGACCCGCTACAATGAGCAGTTCTTC.

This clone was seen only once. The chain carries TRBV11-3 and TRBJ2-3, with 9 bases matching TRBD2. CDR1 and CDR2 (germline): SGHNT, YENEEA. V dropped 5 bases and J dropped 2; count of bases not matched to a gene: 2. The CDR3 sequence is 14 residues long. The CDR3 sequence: CASSAGGPTDTQYF. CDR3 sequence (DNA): TGTGCCAGCAGCGCGGGGGGGCCCACAGATACGCAGTATTTT.

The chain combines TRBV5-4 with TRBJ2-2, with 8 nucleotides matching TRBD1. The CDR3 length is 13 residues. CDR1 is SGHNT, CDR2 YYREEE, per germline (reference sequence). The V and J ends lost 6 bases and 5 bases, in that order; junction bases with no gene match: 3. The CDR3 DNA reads TGTGCCAGCAACTACAGGGGGACCGGGGAGCTGTTTTTT. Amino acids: CASNYRGTGELFF.

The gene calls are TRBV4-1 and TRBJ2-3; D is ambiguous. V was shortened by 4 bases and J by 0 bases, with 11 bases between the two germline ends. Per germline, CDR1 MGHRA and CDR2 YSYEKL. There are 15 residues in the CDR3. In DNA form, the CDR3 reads TGCGCCAGCAGCCCGGCGGCACGAAGCACAGATACGCAGTATTTT. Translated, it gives CASSPAARSTDTQYF.

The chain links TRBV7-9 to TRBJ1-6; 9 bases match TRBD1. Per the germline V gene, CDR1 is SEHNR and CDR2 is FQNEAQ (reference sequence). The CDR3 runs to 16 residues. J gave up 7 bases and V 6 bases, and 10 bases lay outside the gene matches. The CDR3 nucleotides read TGTGCCAGCAGTAAAACCAGGACAGGGGAAAATTCACCCCTCCACTTT. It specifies CASSKTRTGENSPLHF.

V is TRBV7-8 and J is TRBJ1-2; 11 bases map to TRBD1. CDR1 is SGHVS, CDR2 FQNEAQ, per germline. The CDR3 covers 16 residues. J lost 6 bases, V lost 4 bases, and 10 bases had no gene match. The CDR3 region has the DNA TGTGCCAGCAGCTCACCCAGGACAGGGGGCTCCGATGGCTACACCTTC. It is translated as CASSSPRTGGSDGYTF. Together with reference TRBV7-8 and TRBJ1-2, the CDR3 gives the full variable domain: GAGVSQSPRYKVAKRGQDVALRCDPISGHVSLFWYQQALGQGPEFLTYFQNEAQLDKSGLPSDRFFAERPEGSVSTLKIQRTQQEDSAVYLCASSSPRTGGSDGYTFGSGTRLTVV.

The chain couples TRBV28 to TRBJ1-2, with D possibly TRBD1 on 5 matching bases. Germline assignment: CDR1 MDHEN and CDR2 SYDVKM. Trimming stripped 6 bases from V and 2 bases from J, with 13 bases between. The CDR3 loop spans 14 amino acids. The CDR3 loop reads CASRRDLNNYGYTF. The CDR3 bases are TGTGCCAGCAGGCGGGACCTTAACAACTATGGCTACACCTTC.

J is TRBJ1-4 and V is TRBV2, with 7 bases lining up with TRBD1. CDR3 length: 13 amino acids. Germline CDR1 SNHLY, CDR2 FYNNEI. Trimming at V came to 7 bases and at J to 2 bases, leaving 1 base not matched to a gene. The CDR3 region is CASTDRTNEKLFF. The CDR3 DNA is TGTGCCAGCACGGACAGGACTAATGAAAAACTGTTTTTT. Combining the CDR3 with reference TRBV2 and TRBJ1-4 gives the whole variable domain EPEVTQTPSHQVTQMGQEVILRCVPISNHLYFYWYRQILGQKVEFLVSFYNNEISEKSEIFDDQFSVERPDGSNFTLKIRSTKLEDSAMYFCASTDRTNEKLFFGSGTQLSVL.

The CDR3 nucleotides are TGTGCCAGCAGTATATTGACAGGGGGGAACACTGAAGCTTTCTTT. This gives the protein CASSILTGGNTEAFF. The chain uses TRBV28 and TRBJ1-1, with 9 nucleotides matching TRBD1. Germline lookup yields CDR1 MDHEN and CDR2 SYDVKM. The V segment lost 5 bases and the J segment 1 base; nucleotides outside the gene matches: 5. This CDR3 region has 15 residues.

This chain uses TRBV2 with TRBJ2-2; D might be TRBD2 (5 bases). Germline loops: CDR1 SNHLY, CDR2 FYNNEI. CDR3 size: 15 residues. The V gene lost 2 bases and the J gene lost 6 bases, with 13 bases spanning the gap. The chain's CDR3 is CASSESEAGAGELFF. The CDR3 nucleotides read TGTGCCAGCAGTGAATCAGAGGCGGGCGCCGGGGAGCTGTTTTTT.

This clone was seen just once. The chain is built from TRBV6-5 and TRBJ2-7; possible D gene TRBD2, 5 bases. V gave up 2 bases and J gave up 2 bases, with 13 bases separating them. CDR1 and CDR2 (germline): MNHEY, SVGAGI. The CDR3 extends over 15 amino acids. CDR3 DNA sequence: TGTGCCAGCAGTTACAGGGAGTCTGGGGCCTACGAGCAGTACTTC. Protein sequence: CASSYRESGAYEQYF.

The CDR3 nucleotides are TGTGCCAGCAGCTGGACAGGGGCCTACGAGCAGTACTTC. Translation gives CASSWTGAYEQYF. This chain joins TRBV7-9 and TRBJ2-7; 9 positions agree with TRBD1. The germline gives CDR1 SEHNR, CDR2 FQNEAQ (reference sequence). J gave up 2 bases and V 4 bases, and 0 bases lay outside the gene matches. The CDR3 extends over 13 amino acids. Combining the CDR3 with reference TRBV7-9 and TRBJ2-7 gives the whole variable domain DTGVSQNPRHKITKRGQNVTFRCDPISEHNRLYWYRQTLGQGPEFLTYFQNEAQLEKSRLLSDRFSAERPKGSFSTLEIQRTEQGDSAMYLCASSWTGAYEQYFGPGTRLTVT.

The CDR3 coding sequence is TGTGCCAGCAGCTCATCTAGCGGGGGAGGATCCTACGAGCAGTACTTC. This gives the protein CASSSSSGGGSYEQYF. The chain links TRBV7-2 to TRBJ2-7; 10 bases line up with TRBD2. The V segment lost 4 bases and the J segment 1 base; nucleotides outside the gene matches: 7. CDR1 is SGHTA and CDR2 is FQGNSA in the germline V gene. The CDR3 covers 16 residues.

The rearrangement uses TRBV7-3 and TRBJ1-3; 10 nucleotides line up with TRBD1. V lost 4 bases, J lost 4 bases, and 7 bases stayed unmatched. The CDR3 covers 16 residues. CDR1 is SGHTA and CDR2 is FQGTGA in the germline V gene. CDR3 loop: CASSSPGQGGGNTIYF. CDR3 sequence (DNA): TGTGCCAGCAGCTCCCCAGGACAGGGGGGGGGAAACACCATATATTTT.